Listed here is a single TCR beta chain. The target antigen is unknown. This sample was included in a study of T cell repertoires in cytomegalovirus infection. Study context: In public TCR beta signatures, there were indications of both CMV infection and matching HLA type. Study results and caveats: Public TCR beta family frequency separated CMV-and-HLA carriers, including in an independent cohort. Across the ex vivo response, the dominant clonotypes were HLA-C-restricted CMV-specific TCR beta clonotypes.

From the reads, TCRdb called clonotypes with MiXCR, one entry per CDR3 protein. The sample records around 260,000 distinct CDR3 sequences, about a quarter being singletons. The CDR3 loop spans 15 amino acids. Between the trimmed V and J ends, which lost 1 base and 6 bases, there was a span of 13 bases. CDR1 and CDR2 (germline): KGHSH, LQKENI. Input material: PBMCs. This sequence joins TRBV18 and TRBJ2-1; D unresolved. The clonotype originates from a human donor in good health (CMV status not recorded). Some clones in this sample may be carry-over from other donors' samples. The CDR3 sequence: CASSPQSSLVNEQFF. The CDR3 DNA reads TGTGCCAGCTCACCACAGTCTTCGCTAGTCAATGAGCAGTTCTTC.